These 6 T cell receptor beta chains originate from one sample sequenced in a study of Tregs in tolerant kidney transplant recipients. Recipients received nonmyeloablative bone marrow transplants from related graft donors, with transient mixed chimerism. The data were produced by immunoSEQ multiplex PCR, yet TCRdb's version contains in-frame clones alone and is incomplete. The top ten hold 15% of the sample, which has around 50,000 clones, about 91% seen once. The sample in question was CD8+ T cells from blood (PBMCs), obtained 24 months after the transplant. These receptors were taken from a human patient who received a combined kidney and bone marrow transplant. Some T cells may possibly be graft donor cells.

The chain recombines TRBV7-9 with TRBJ2-7, with D hard to call. V was shortened by 2 bases and J by 2 bases, with 10 bases between the two germline ends. The germline gives CDR1 SEHNR, CDR2 FQNEAQ (reference sequence). This CDR3 is built from 14 residues. The CDR3 loop is CASSLSNLTYEQYF. The CDR3 DNA is TGTGCCAGCAGCTTAAGTAACCTAACCTACGAGCAGTACTTC.

This chain links TRBV30 with TRBJ2-7, with D tentatively TRBD2 (5 bases). Germline CDR1 reads GTSNPN; CDR2 reads SVGIG (reference sequence). The V and J ends lost 0 bases and 5 bases respectively, with 14 bases between them. The CDR3 totals 14 residues. The CDR3 sequence: CAWSVGLTTDEQYF. The CDR3 DNA reads as TGTGCCTGGAGTGTAGGACTCACCACCGACGAGCAGTACTTC.

The V gene is TRBV2, the J gene TRBJ2-7; 8 bases agree with TRBD1. In germline, CDR1 is SNHLY, CDR2 FYNNEI. The CDR3 consists of 14 residues. After removal of 10 bases from V and 4 bases from J, the junction contained 12 bases not matched to a gene. For the CDR3, the DNA is TGTGCCACGGCGGACAGGGTGGGAGGATACGAGCAGTACTTC. Translated: CATADRVGGYEQYF.

V is TRBV27 and J is TRBJ2-2; unclear D gene. This CDR3 is built from 12 residues. Trimming stripped 3 bases from V and 7 bases from J, with 6 bases between. Per the germline V gene, CDR1 is MNHEY and CDR2 is SMNVEV (reference sequence). The CDR3 reads CASSLISGELFF. The CDR3 nucleotides read TGTGCCAGCAGTTTGATCAGCGGGGAGCTGTTTTTT.

The genes are TRBV19 and TRBJ1-4, with D tentatively TRBD1 (6 bases). CDR3 size: 15 residues. Trimming cost V 5 bases and J 4 bases, with 14 bases left between them. Germline lookup yields CDR1 LNHDA and CDR2 SQIVND (reference sequence). DNA for the CDR3: TGTGCCAGTAGTCTGATGCGGACAGTTAATGAAAAACTGTTTTTT. Translating it yields CASSLMRTVNEKLFF.

The J gene is TRBJ2-2, the V gene TRBV7-9; D is perhaps TRBD1 (6 bases). The CDR3 has 13 amino acids. Deletions cut 4 bases from V and 7 bases from J, with 10 bases between. Germline CDR1 is SEHNR and CDR2 is FQNEAQ (reference sequence). The CDR3 DNA is TGTGCCAGCAGCTCCACAGGGATCGGGGAGCTGTTTTTT. This gives the protein CASSSTGIGELFF. Full variable domain (missing parts from reference TRBV7-9 and TRBJ2-2): DTGVSQNPRHKITKRGQNVTFRCDPISEHNRLYWYRQTLGQGPEFLTYFQNEAQLEKSRLLSDRFSAERPKGSFSTLEIQRTEQGDSAMYLCASSSTGIGELFFGEGSRLTVL.